A single sample gave rise to the 4 T cell receptor beta chains below, sequenced in a study of T cell clones after liver transplantation (dated by TCRdb to between 2018 and 2021). Libraries were constructed by the immunoSEQ multiplex PCR assay. This is the immuneACCESS table as TCRdb keeps it, with only in-frame sequences that have V and J called. A part of the clones is gone; compared with another copy, unresolved V genes explain less than half, and the rest is unexplained. The sample table lists about 51,000 clones, roughly 90% of them with a count of one. Clones ranked in the top ten supply approximately 15% of the sample. The sequencing here drew on CD8+ T cells from blood, taken 12 months after liver transplant. The receptor set was obtained from a human patient who received a liver transplant. After a transplant, the graft donor may have provided part of the T cells.

The chain has TRBV11-2 and TRBJ2-4, with D perhaps TRBD1 or TRBD2 (5 bases each). CDR1 and CDR2 from the germline V gene are SGHAT and FQNNGV. V was pared by 5 bases and J by 7 bases, with 12 bases between. This CDR3 has 13 amino acids. The CDR3 here is CASSPGWGNIQYF. The CDR3 nucleotides read TGTGCCAGCAGCCCCGGTTGGGGGAACATTCAGTACTTC.

The chain uses TRBV30 and TRBJ1-1; D not resolved. CDR1 and CDR2 (germline): GTSNPN, SVGIG (reference sequence). Trimming pared 5 bases from V and 5 bases from J, leaving 12 bases between. The CDR3 is 12 amino acids. DNA for the CDR3: TGTGCCTGGGGGATAGGGCGAACTGAAGCTTTCTTT. Residues: CAWGIGRTEAFF.

The chain recombines TRBV7-9 with TRBJ2-5; 7 nucleotides line up with TRBD2. Germline loops: CDR1 SEHNR, CDR2 FQNEAQ (reference sequence). Trimming took 5 bases from V and 0 from J; bases not matched to a gene: 9. This CDR3 comprises 16 residues. The CDR3 coding sequence is TGTGCCAGCAGCCCCGTTCAGCTAGCGGACCAAGAGACCCAGTACTTC. Translated: CASSPVQLADQETQYF.

CDR3 in DNA: TGTGCCAGCAGTGAAATAAAGTGGGGCGAGCAGTACTTC. It yields the protein CASSEIKWGEQYF. The chain carries TRBV6-1 and TRBJ2-7; D is unclear. V gave up 2 bases and J gave up 6 bases, with 11 bases separating them. Germline V CDR1 and CDR2: MNHNS, SASEGT. The CDR3 is made up of 13 amino acids.